The present T cell receptor beta chain was sequenced within a study of blood T cell repertoires in COVID-19. The overall study: The United States, Italy and Spain were the sources of the acute and convalescent COVID-19 samples. PBMCs, B-cell-depleted T cells, or T cells were the source of the cDNA or gDNA that made up the material.

Source study methods: Amplified reference gene primers provided the basis for estimating nucleated cell counts. TCRdb's table, derived via immunoSEQ multiplex PCR, lists solely in-frame clones and lacks some. That table furnishes V, J and clone size, whereas the DNA furnished D and trimming. This table holds roughly 78,000 clones, approximately 84% found once. CDR1 and CDR2 from the germline V gene are SGHTA and FQGTGA. Trimming took off 5 bases at V and 3 bases at J, with 15 bases between the two ends. The length of the CDR3 is 15 residues. This clone was seen more than once but under ten times. Material for sequencing was peripheral blood. The chain carries TRBV7-3 and TRBJ2-3; possible D gene TRBD2, 5 bases. The clonotype originates from a man in his fifties or sixties with COVID-19, enrolled during active disease. DNA of the CDR3: TGTGCCAGCAGCACCACGGGGTATCGGACAGATACGCAGTATTTT. Translation gives CASSTTGYRTDTQYF.